The rows below give T cell receptor beta chains drawn from one sample of a study of blood T cell repertoires in COVID-19. Measured with immunoSEQ multiplex PCR; TCRdb has only the in-frame clones, and not every one. Among 110,000 to 150,000 clones listed, 78% were seen once. The sample was PBMCs or T cells enriched from blood (not recorded which). The receptors stem from a woman in her forties or fifties who had recovered from COVID-19. Each CDR3 is given with its conserved first and last residue. The order of the fields is D gene, V gene, J gene, clone size, CDR3 DNA, CDR3 protein. The D gene is left open where the match is weak. Clone size, where shown, is once, few, many, or a class for clones that have expanded.

TRBD1	TRBV19	TRBJ1-5	few	TGTGCCAGTAGTGTAGCTTACTTTACAGGGGTCAATCAGCCCCAGCATTTT	CASSVAYFTGVNQPQHF
NA	TRBV13	TRBJ1-2	NA	TGTGCCAGCAGCTTATTCTCAGGTCCCAACTATGGCTACACCTTC	CASSLFSGPNYGYTF
NA	TRBV3-1/TRBV3-2	TRBJ1-1	few	TGTGCCAGCAGCCAAGATAAGGGGGTGAACACTGAAGCTTTCTTT	CASSQDKGVNTEAFF
NA	TRBV2	TRBJ1-2	NA	TGTGCCAGCAGAGATACTAACAGGATATCGAACTATGGCTACACCTTC	CASRDTNRISNYGYTF
NA	TRBV5-8	TRBJ2-2	NA	TGTGCCAGCAGCAGGGAGGTGGCCGGGGAGCTGTTTTTT	CASSREVAGELFF
TRBD1	TRBV29-1	TRBJ2-3	NA	TGCAGCGTTGAGTCCTCGGGACAGGGACCAGATACGCAGTATTTT	CSVESSGQGPDTQYF
TRBD1	TRBV28	TRBJ2-5	NA	TGTGCCAGCAGTCCTGACAGGGGGCTAGAGACCCAGTACTTC	CASSPDRGLETQYF
NA	TRBV7-6	TRBJ1-6	NA	TGTGCCAGCAGCTTAGGAGAGGGTAATTCACCCCTCCACTTT	CASSLGEGNSPLHF
TRBD1	TRBV18	TRBJ1-4	NA	TGTGCCAGCTCAACGGGACAGGTTGGCGAAAAACTGTTTTTT	CASSTGQVGEKLFF
TRBD1	TRBV28	TRBJ1-4	few	TGTGCCAGCAGCCCCATGGGGCAGGGGGCAGGAAAACTGTTTTTT	CASSPMGQGAGKLFF
NA	TRBV25-1	TRBJ2-1	few	TGTGCCAGCAGTGAACCCTGGGGGGGCAACAATGAGCAGTTCTTC	CASSEPWGGNNEQFF
NA	TRBV20-1	TRBJ2-1	many	TGCAGTGCTAGTCTAGCCCCGAGCTCCTACAATGAGCAGTTCTTC	CSASLAPSSYNEQFF
NA	TRBV7-8	TRBJ1-5	NA	TGTGCCAGCAGCTTGGACAGTCATAGCAATCAGCCCCAGCATTTT	CASSLDSHSNQPQHF
TRBD1	TRBV7-8	TRBJ1-5	NA	TGTGCCAGCAGCTTGCGGACAGGGGATAGCAATCAGCCCCAGCATTTT	CASSLRTGDSNQPQHF
NA	TRBV4-2	TRBJ2-5	NA	TGTGCCAGCAGCCAAGACGGGACCCAGTACTTC	CASSQDGTQYF
TRBD1	TRBV9	TRBJ1-2	NA	TGTGCCAGCAGCGTAGACAGGGGGGGCTACTATGGCTACACCTTC	CASSVDRGGYYGYTF
NA	TRBV6-5	TRBJ2-7	NA	TGTGCCAGCAGGGGGGGAGGCAGGGCCACCTACGAGCAGTACTTC	CASRGGGRATYEQYF
NA	TRBV18	TRBJ2-5	NA	TGTGCCAGCTCAACTCAAGAGACCCAGTACTTC	CASSTQETQYF
TRBD2	TRBV7-2	TRBJ2-5	NA	TGTGCCAGCAGCTCCGGGACTAGCGGGGTACCTTCCCAGTACTTC	CASSSGTSGVPSQYF
NA	TRBV3-1/TRBV3-2	TRBJ2-1	NA	TGTGCCAGCAGCCAATGGGGGCTAGGGAATGAGCAGTTCTTC	CASSQWGLGNEQFF
NA	TRBV28	TRBJ1-1	NA	TGTGCCACATCCTTAGACACTGAAGCTTTCTTT	CATSLDTEAFF
NA	TRBV19	TRBJ1-4	NA	TGTGCCAGTAAGCGTCAGGGTTTTGAAAAACTGTTTTTT	CASKRQGFEKLFF